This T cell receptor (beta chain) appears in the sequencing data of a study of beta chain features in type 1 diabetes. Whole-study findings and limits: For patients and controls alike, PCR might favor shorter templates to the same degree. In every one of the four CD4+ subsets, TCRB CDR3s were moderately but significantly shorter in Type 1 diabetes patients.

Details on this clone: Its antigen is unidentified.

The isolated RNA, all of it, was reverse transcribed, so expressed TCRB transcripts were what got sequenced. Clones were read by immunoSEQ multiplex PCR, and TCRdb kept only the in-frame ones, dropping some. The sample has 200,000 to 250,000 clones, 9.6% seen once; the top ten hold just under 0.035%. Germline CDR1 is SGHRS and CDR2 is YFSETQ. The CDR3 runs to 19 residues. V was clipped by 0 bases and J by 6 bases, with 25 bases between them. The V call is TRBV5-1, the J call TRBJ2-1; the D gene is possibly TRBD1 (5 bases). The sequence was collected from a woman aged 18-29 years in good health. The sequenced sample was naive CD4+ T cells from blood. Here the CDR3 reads CASSLDSRDPSEQVNEQFF. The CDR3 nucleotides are TGCGCCAGCAGCTTGGACTCGAGAGACCCTAGTGAACAGGTCAATGAGCAGTTCTTC.